This T cell receptor (beta chain) was found in a study of human T cells and chemical hapten exposure. TCRdb called the RACE reads again in MiXCR, with one record for every CDR3 protein. This sample yields 80,000 to 100,000 distinct CDR3 sequences, of which approximately 9% are seen a single time; roughly 3.1% belongs to the top ten. The CDR3 has 15 amino acids. Specified time point: healthy volunteer bleed at 2 weeks. RNA extraction used unfractionated whole blood as the source of total RNA. The specimen was whole blood. This clonotype was obtained from a female donor in good health. Some clones in this sample may be carry-over from other donors' samples. This chain joins TRBV21-1 and TRBJ2-1; the DNA was not compared with TRBD1, the D call given in the table. TRBV21-1 is shown as a pseudogene. The CDR3 is CASSKAGGQGTEQFF. Written as DNA, the CDR3 is TGTGCCAGCAGCAAAGCGGGGGGACAGGGCACTGAGCAGTTCTTC.